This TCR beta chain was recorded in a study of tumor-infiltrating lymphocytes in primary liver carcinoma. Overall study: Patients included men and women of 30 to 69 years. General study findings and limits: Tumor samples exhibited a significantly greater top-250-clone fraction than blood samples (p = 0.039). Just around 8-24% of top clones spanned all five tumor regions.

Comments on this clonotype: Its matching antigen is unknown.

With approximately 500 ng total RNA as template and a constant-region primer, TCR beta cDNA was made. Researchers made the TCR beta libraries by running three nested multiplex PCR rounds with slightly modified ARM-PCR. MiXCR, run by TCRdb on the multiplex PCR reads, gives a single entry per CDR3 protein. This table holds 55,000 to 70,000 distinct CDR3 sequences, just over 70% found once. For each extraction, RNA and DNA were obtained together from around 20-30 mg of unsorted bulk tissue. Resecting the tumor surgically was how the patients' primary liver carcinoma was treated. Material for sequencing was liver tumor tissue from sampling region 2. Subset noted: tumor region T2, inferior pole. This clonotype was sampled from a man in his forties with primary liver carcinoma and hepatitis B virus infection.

The CDR3 loop is CASSLRPETSREGTGELFF. DNA for the CDR3: TGTGCCAGCAGCCTCAGACCCGAGACTAGCAGGGAAGGCACCGGGGAGCTGTTTTTT. V gene TRBV9 combines with J gene TRBJ2-2; the match to TRBD2 covers 7 bases. Germline trimming cut 4 bases from V and 4 bases from J; bases unmatched to any gene: 19. CDR3 length: 19 amino acids. Germline values: CDR1 SGDLS, CDR2 YYNGEE.